This T cell receptor beta chain was retrieved from a study of blood T cell repertoires in COVID-19 (dated by TCRdb to the early 2020s). Broadly, across the study: The collaborator samples originated in the United States, Italy and Spain and spanned the acute and convalescent phases of COVID-19. Where available, HLA class I and class II types were taken from metadata supplied by the sample provider and were not determined by assay-based typing. The prospective study material was composed of cDNA or gDNA derived from T cells, B-cell-depleted T cells, or PBMCs. Samples came from the ongoing ImmuneRACE study (first 160 participants) plus 1,254 subjects from 6 global collaborators. A de-identified subject ID, COVID-19 status, age in years and sex were almost always included in the sample metadata. The repertoires were released in a freely available public database meant as a resource for research on the immune response to SARS-CoV-2. Subjects who had been exposed to COVID-19, were actively infected with it, or had recovered from it provided the deeply sampled blood TCRbeta repertoires that made up the dataset. Paper-wide results and their limitations: The quantity of clinical and demographic metadata differed by source and by participant and was supplied without curation.

V loses 4 bases of germline sequence and J loses 7 bases, and the interval between the two ends is 11 bases. From the cysteine through the phenylalanine, the CDR3 covers 11 amino acids. Here the CDR3 DNA is all that survives: 33 bases in frame from base 1. CDR1 and CDR2, looked up from the germline V gene, are SQVTM and ANQGSEA. Participants in the prospective study were enrolled through a virtual design, were aged roughly 18 to 90 years, and lived in approximately 25 United States geographic areas. To assign participants to cohorts, the prospective study relied on clinical history that participants themselves reported in a screening survey and a study questionnaire. Exposed participants had been in contact, within 2 weeks of entering the study, with a person who had a PCR-confirmed or clinician-diagnosed case of COVID-19. In the prospective study, whole blood, serum and a nasopharyngeal or oropharyngeal swab were collected from each participant by mobile phlebotomists. Participants in the prospective study had the option to provide additional blood draws and questionnaires over a roughly 2-month period. Before DNA extraction, blood samples from the prospective study were shipped at room temperature or frozen.

As regards this clone: This receptor's antigen is unknown. Per-base quality was not reported, and no clone a single base away is much larger than it.

TCRbeta CDR3 regions were amplified from genomic DNA by means of the immunoSEQ Assay, a bias-controlled multiplex PCR. In the original analysis: The number of nucleated cells in each sample was estimated by amplification of reference gene primers within the assay. To quantify the absolute abundance of each unique TCRbeta CDR3 rearrangement, sequence reads were collapsed and filtered. For each sample, productive Simpson clonality was calculated as the square root of Simpson's diversity index across productive rearrangements. TCRdb took over this immuneACCESS table, retaining in-frame rearrangements with V and J assigned. Such tables are incomplete; in checked studies, under half of the missing clones stem from an unresolved V gene, and the remainder is unexplained. From that table come the V and J calls and clone size; the DNA was used to work out D and trimming. This sample holds some 300,000 clones; 90% to 95% were observed only once. The ten largest clones add up to around 3.9% of the sample.

The sequence joins TRBV29-1 to TRBJ2-7; the D gene is possibly TRBD1, with 6 bases matching. This clonotype was obtained from a woman aged 25 to 45 who had been exposed to COVID-19. The sequencing sample was made of PBMCs or T cells enriched from blood (not recorded which). The CDR3 amino acid sequence is: CSVGTVGEQYF. The DNA sequence is given as TGCAGCGTTGGGACAGTCGGAGAGCAGTACTTC.